Shown below are 5 T cell receptor beta chains from a single sample sequenced in a study of OX40 agonist ivuxolimab in advanced cancers. Clones were read by immunoSEQ multiplex PCR, and TCRdb kept only the in-frame ones, dropping some. Counted here are about 13,000 clones, 84% occurring once; the ten biggest clones make up about 24%. Specimen: CD4+ or CD8+ T cells sorted from blood, collected in a trial of the OX40 agonist ivuxolimab. These receptors originate from an adult with an advanced solid tumor such as melanoma, head and neck, liver or kidney cancer.

The chain has TRBV7-8 and TRBJ2-3; possible D gene TRBD1, 6 bases. CDR3 size: 16 residues. Germline-derived CDR1 and CDR2 are SGHVS and FQNEAQ. Trimming pared 2 bases from V and 4 bases from J, leaving 16 bases between. As DNA, the CDR3 is TGTGCCAGCAGCTTATTTTTTCAGGGGCTGGCAGATACGCAGTATTTT. It is translated as CASSLFFQGLADTQYF.

The chain has TRBV9 and TRBJ2-3; 8 nucleotides agree with TRBD1. The germline V gene encodes CDR1 SGDLS and CDR2 YYNGEE. Trimming at V came to 3 bases and at J to 2 bases, leaving 11 bases not matched to a gene. The CDR3 has 17 amino acids. CDR3 region: CASSGGYRGNPTDTQYF. The CDR3, as DNA: TGTGCCAGCAGCGGAGGGTACAGGGGGAATCCCACAGATACGCAGTATTTT.

The chain links TRBV29-1 to TRBJ1-1; possible D gene TRBD1, 6 bases. CDR1 and CDR2 from the germline V gene are SQVTM and ANQGSEA. Trimming took 7 bases from V and 3 from J, leaving 18 bases between them. The CDR3 runs to 14 residues. Here the CDR3 DNA reads TGCAGCGACGGCGGAGCGGGGGGCTACACTGAAGCTTTCTTT. The encoded protein is CSDGGAGGYTEAFF.

The chain has TRBV9 and TRBJ2-2; perhaps D is TRBD1 or TRBD2 (5 bases each). Germline CDR1 SGDLS, CDR2 YYNGEE. The V gene lost 7 bases and the J gene lost 0 bases, with 13 bases spanning the gap. The length of the CDR3 is 15 residues. Written as DNA, the CDR3 is TGTGCCAGCCGGGACGGCGAATCGAACACCGGGGAGCTGTTTTTT. Its translation: CASRDGESNTGELFF.

The V and J genes are TRBV6-5 and TRBJ1-1; 7 nucleotides align to TRBD1. V was clipped by 2 bases and J by 6 bases; unmatched bases: 3. Germline-derived CDR1 and CDR2 are MNHEY and SVGAGI. The CDR3 spans 13 residues. The CDR3 DNA sequence: TGTGCCAGCAGTTACGGAGGGGGCCCTGAAGCTTTCTTT. Its translation is CASSYGGGPEAFF.